This T cell receptor (beta chain) was captured by sequencing in a study of metastatic and nonmetastatic thyroid tumors. TCRdb recomputed clones from the PCR reads via MiXCR. The sample carries roughly 6,900 clones, roughly a quarter recorded once. This clone was found many times. Thyroid surgery took place with no prior treatment in any patient. Per germline, CDR1 MNHNS and CDR2 SASEGT. Trimming shortened V by 1 base and J by 2 bases, and 15 bases separated the two germline ends. The CDR3 covers 16 residues. The sample taken for sequencing was adjacent normal tissue. The V gene is TRBV6-1, the J gene TRBJ2-7, with D tentatively TRBD1 (6 bases). This TCR was sampled from a male donor with papillary thyroid cancer or a benign thyroid nodule (not recorded which). Some clones in this sample may be carry-over from other donors' samples. This chain's CDR3 is CASSEEGRGYTYEQYF. The CDR3 DNA sequence: TGTGCCAGCAGTGAAGAGGGCAGGGGTTATACCTACGAGCAGTACTTC.